These 20 T cell receptor beta chains were all obtained from the same sample, sequenced in a study of shared clonotypes between healthy human individuals. The data were produced by immunoSEQ multiplex PCR, yet TCRdb's version contains in-frame clones alone and is incomplete. This table holds about 2.3 million clones, 80% to 95% found once. Sequencing input: naive CD4+ T cells from PBMCs. Specified subset: CD45RA+ positively selected. The receptors shown here come from a man younger than 35 in good health. Some clones in this sample may be carry-over from other donors' samples.

In its sample, this clone was seen once. J is TRBJ1-2 and V is TRBV9; no clear D. Trimming left V 4 bases short and J 4 bases short, with 20 bases between. Germline CDR1 SGDLS, CDR2 YYNGEE. CDR3 length: 16 residues. CDR3 in amino acids: CASSSRSEQLTYGYTF. The CDR3 DNA is TGTGCCAGCAGCTCTAGATCCGAACAGTTAACCTATGGCTACACCTTC.

The V and J genes are TRBV9 and TRBJ2-3; weak D call: TRBD2 (5 bases). The germline V and J ends were trimmed by 0 bases and 2 bases, with 16 bases remaining between them. The length of the CDR3 is 17 residues. The germline gives CDR1 SGDLS, CDR2 YYNGEE. CDR3 sequence reads: CASSVAGSSGHTDTQYF. CDR3 in DNA: TGTGCCAGCAGCGTAGCTGGTTCGAGCGGTCACACAGATACGCAGTATTTT.

V gene TRBV11-2 combines with J gene TRBJ1-1; 7 nucleotides line up with TRBD1. Germline V lookup: CDR1 SGHAT, CDR2 FQNNGV. Trimming removed 4 bases from V and 0 bases from J; junction bases left unmatched: 5. The CDR3 loop spans 15 amino acids. CDR3 in amino acids: CASSSHRGMNTEAFF. CDR3 sequence (DNA): TGTGCCAGCAGCTCTCACAGGGGCATGAACACTGAAGCTTTCTTT.

This clone was detected only a few times. The genes are TRBV5-1 and TRBJ1-2, with D unclear. The V and J ends lost 1 base and 5 bases respectively, with 6 bases between them. The CDR3 runs 12 residues. Germline assignment: CDR1 SGHRS and CDR2 YFSETQ. The CDR3 sequence: CASSLYGYGYTF. The DNA of the CDR3 is TGCGCCAGCAGCTTGTACGGTTATGGCTACACCTTC.

This clone appeared once. V usage is TRBV7-2 and J usage is TRBJ2-3; D unclear. There are 12 residues in the CDR3. V gave up 1 base and J gave up 7 bases, with 6 bases separating them. CDR1 and CDR2 (germline): SGHTA, FQGNSA. CDR3 bases: TGTGCCAGCAGCTTAGAACAGAATACGCAGTATTTT. Translating gives CASSLEQNTQYF.

The chain carries TRBV7-3 and TRBJ2-5; TRBD1 might be the D (6 bases). Germline loops: CDR1 SGHTA, CDR2 FQGTGA. The length of the CDR3 is 14 residues. The ends were cut back, 5 bases at V and 0 bases at J, with 10 bases in the middle. CDR3 DNA: TGTGCCAGCAGCCAGGGGTCGTACCAAGAGACCCAGTACTTC. Translated, it gives CASSQGSYQETQYF.

The chain joins TRBV2 to TRBJ2-2; TRBD2 aligns across 14 bases. From germline, CDR1 is SNHLY and CDR2 FYNNEI. This CDR3 is built from 19 residues. With 10 bases clipped from V and 9 bases from J, the junction kept 22 bases outside the gene matches. The CDR3 region is CATEGLAGGGPRFKRELFF. The CDR3 DNA sequence: TGTGCCACAGAAGGACTAGCGGGAGGAGGGCCCCGATTTAAAAGGGAGCTGTTTTTT.

The chain employs TRBV6-6 and TRBJ2-7, with D perhaps given as TRBD1 or TRBD2 (5 bases each). The ends were cut back, 10 bases at V and 0 bases at J, with 16 bases in the middle. This CDR3 has 14 amino acids. The germline V gene encodes CDR1 MNHNY and CDR2 SVGAGI (reference sequence). The chain's CDR3 is CATIAGTASYEQYF. CDR3 sequence (DNA): TGTGCCACTATCGCCGGGACGGCCTCCTACGAGCAGTACTTC.

In nucleotides, the CDR3 is TGTGCCAGCAGCTTAGTTGGAGTAGCGGCCTCCCTCCCCCAGTACTTC. Protein product: CASSLVGVAASLPQYF. The chain is built from TRBV7-2 and TRBJ2-5, with TRBD2 as a possible D gene (6 bases). This CDR3 has 16 amino acids. V lost 1 base, J lost 9 bases, and 21 bases lay in between. Germline CDR1 and CDR2: SGHTA and FQGNSA.

This rearrangement joins TRBV4-3 to TRBJ2-1; D unclear. V was shortened by 0 bases and J by 10 bases, with 10 bases between the two germline ends. This CDR3 contains 13 residues. The V gene's germline CDR1 is LGHNA and CDR2 YSLEER. CDR3 bases: TGCGCCAGCAGCCAAGAACCCTACTCCGAGCAGTTCTTC. Its protein is CASSQEPYSEQFF.

The rearrangement uses TRBV19 and TRBJ2-1, with 10 bases aligning to TRBD2. This CDR3 has 15 residues. V was pared by 5 bases and J by 0 bases, with 1 base of the junction left unmatched. Germline CDR1 LNHDA, CDR2 SQIVND (reference sequence). The CDR3 reads CASSASGSSYNEQFF. The DNA for the CDR3 is TGTGCCAGTAGTGCTAGCGGGAGCTCCTACAATGAGCAGTTCTTC.

The chain links TRBV4-1 to TRBJ2-2; the match to TRBD2 covers 9 bases. The ends lost 3 bases at V and 5 bases at J; junction bases unmatched: 10. The germline V gene has CDR1 MGHRA and CDR2 YSYEKL. This CDR3 has 17 residues. CDR3 sequence: CASSHKTRLAGTGELFF. CDR3 in DNA: TGCGCCAGCAGCCACAAGACGCGCCTAGCGGGGACCGGGGAGCTGTTTTTT.

The chain recombines TRBV29-1 with TRBJ2-3; TRBD2 matches 8 bases. Unmatched junction bases numbered 14, after V lost 4 bases and J lost 5 bases. CDR3 length: 16 residues. In germline, CDR1 is SQVTM, CDR2 ANQGSEA. The CDR3: CSVARNSGASGDTQYF. The DNA for the CDR3 is TGCAGCGTTGCCCGGAATAGCGGGGCCTCGGGAGATACGCAGTATTTT.

This clone was counted once. This CDR3 is also generated by other DNA sequences in the sample. The rearrangement joins TRBV2 to TRBJ1-1; D not resolved. V dropped 5 bases and J dropped 4 bases, with 8 bases sitting between them. This CDR3 is 12 amino acids long. Germline-derived CDR1 and CDR2 are SNHLY and FYNNEI. Written as DNA, the CDR3 is TGTGCCAGCAGTCGGGAACGCACTGAAGCTTTCTTT. This codes for CASSRERTEAFF.

V usage is TRBV7-2 and J usage is TRBJ2-3; D gene ambiguous. V lost 5 bases and J lost 5, with 14 bases in between. CDR1 and CDR2 (germline): SGHTA, FQGNSA. The CDR3 extends over 14 amino acids. In DNA, the CDR3 is TGTGCCAGCAGCCTCAACTCTGGTGAAGATACGCAGTATTTT. Residues: CASSLNSGEDTQYF.

The chain links TRBV7-2 to TRBJ2-1; no reliable D call. The CDR3 length is 15 residues. In germline, CDR1 is SGHTA, CDR2 FQGNSA. V lost 2 bases, J lost 0 bases, and 8 bases lay in between. The chain's CDR3 is CASSLWTGSYNEQFF. The DNA for the CDR3 is TGTGCCAGCAGCTTATGGACGGGCTCCTACAATGAGCAGTTCTTC.

The V and J genes are TRBV2 and TRBJ1-2; perhaps TRBD1 as D (5 bases). The CDR3 covers 12 residues. Trimming removed 4 bases from V and 7 bases from J, with 10 bases in between. CDR1 and CDR2 from the germline V gene are SNHLY and FYNNEI. For the CDR3, the DNA is TGTGCCAGCAGTGTCATTGGGGGTGGCTACACCTTC. Translated: CASSVIGGGYTF.

This clone has more than one count but fewer than ten. This sequence joins TRBV18 and TRBJ2-7, with D perhaps TRBD1 or TRBD2 (5 bases each). CDR1 is KGHSH, CDR2 LQKENI, per germline. With 2 bases removed from V and 5 bases from J, the gap between germline ends came to 13 bases. The CDR3 is made up of 14 amino acids. The CDR3 DNA reads as TGTGCCAGCTCACCAGGGGGACGGCGCGACGAGCAGTACTTC. Translating gives CASSPGGRRDEQYF.

V gene TRBV5-1 combines with J gene TRBJ1-2; possible D gene TRBD1, 6 bases. With 0 bases removed from V and 4 bases from J, the gap between germline ends came to 10 bases. The CDR3 runs to 14 residues. CDR1 and CDR2 (germline): SGHRS, YFSETQ. CDR3 in amino acids: CASSLDRAGYGYTF. CDR3 bases: TGCGCCAGCAGCTTGGACAGGGCGGGCTATGGCTACACCTTC.

The chain is built from TRBV5-1 and TRBJ2-5, with D possibly matching TRBD1 (6 bases). The CDR3 runs to 15 residues. Trimming pared 2 bases from V and 2 bases from J, leaving 13 bases between. Germline lookup yields CDR1 SGHRS and CDR2 YFSETQ. Here the CDR3 DNA reads TGCGCCAGCAGCTTTTCAGGGGACATACAAGAGACCCAGTACTTC. This encodes CASSFSGDIQETQYF. Supplemented by reference TRBV5-1 and TRBJ2-5, the full variable domain reads KAGVTQTPRYLIKTRGQQVTLSCSPISGHRSVSWYQQTPGQGLQFLFEYFSETQRNKGNFPGRFSGRQFSNSRSEMNVSTLELGDSALYLCASSFSGDIQETQYFGPGTRLLVL.